This is a list of T cell receptor beta chains from one sample in a study of chemoradiotherapy in HPV16-positive cancers. Assay used: immunoSEQ multiplex PCR; TCRdb lists only in-frame clones, some missing. The repertoire holds more than 9,500 clones, with roughly 73% as singletons. Collection took place from a patient who underwent chemoradiotherapy. These receptors were collected from a human donor with HPV-associated anogenital cancer. Both conserved end residues are part of each CDR3. The D gene is left open where the match is weak. Clone size is stated in some rows and not others, as once, few, many or a class when expanded.

cdr3_aa	cdr3_nt	clone_size	j_call	d_call	v_call
CASSQSRGAGSPLHF	TGCGCCAGCAGCCAATCGAGAGGGGCCGGATCACCCCTCCACTTT	medium-sized	TRBJ1-6	NA	TRBV4-3
CASSQPGMGRTEAFF	TGTGCCAGCAGCCAGCCGGGGATGGGTCGAACTGAAGCTTTCTTT	NA	TRBJ1-1	NA	TRBV7-2
CSAGVSSGNTIYF	TGCAGCGCTGGGGTATCTTCGGGAAACACCATATATTTT	NA	TRBJ1-3	NA	TRBV29-1
CASSQGRTGGTEAFF	TGTGCCAGCAGCCAGGGCCGCACAGGGGGCACTGAAGCTTTCTTT	NA	TRBJ1-1	TRBD1	TRBV4-2
CASSLTTGSYEQYF	TGCGCCAGCAGCCTCACGACTGGATCCTACGAGCAGTACTTC	NA	TRBJ2-7	NA	TRBV4-1
CASAPTGDQPQHF	TGTGCTAGTGCCCCCACAGGGGATCAGCCCCAGCATTTT	NA	TRBJ1-5	TRBD1	TRBV12-5
CASSDSSGGTDTQYF	TGTGCCAGCAGTGACTCTAGCGGGGGCACAGATACGCAGTATTTT	NA	TRBJ2-3	TRBD2	TRBV6-4
CASSLESAKNIQYF	TGTGCCAGCAGCTTAGAGTCCGCCAAAAACATTCAGTACTTC	NA	TRBJ2-4	NA	TRBV11-2
CAWSGGADQPQHF	TGTGCCTGGAGTGGGGGGGCTGATCAGCCCCAGCATTTT	once	TRBJ1-5	NA	TRBV30
CASSPTRGGLSTF	TGTGCCAGCAGTCCCACGCGGGGAGGGCTTAGCACCTTC	NA	TRBJ1-2	NA	TRBV6-5
CASSLGNGANVLTF	TGTGCCAGCAGCTTAGGTAACGGGGCCAACGTCCTGACTTTC	NA	TRBJ2-6	NA	TRBV5-6
CASSQAGQGLYNEQFF	TGCGCCAGCAGCCAAGCGGGACAGGGCTTGTACAATGAGCAGTTCTTC	NA	TRBJ2-1	TRBD1	TRBV4-1
CASSNKGGELFF	TGTGCCAGCAGCAATAAAGGGGGAGAACTGTTTTTT	NA	TRBJ1-4	NA	TRBV7-9
CASSPQGISPLHF	TGTGCCAGCAGCCCTCAGGGGATCTCACCCCTCCACTTT	few	TRBJ1-6	NA	TRBV5-5
CASSEQGSNEKLFF	TGTGCCAGCAGCGAACAGGGATCTAATGAAAAACTGTTTTTT	NA	TRBJ1-4	NA	TRBV4-2
CASSSPPDRHYEQYF	TGTGCCAGCAGCTCGCCTCCGGACAGGCACTACGAGCAGTACTTC	NA	TRBJ2-7	TRBD1	TRBV7-2
CASSLSGGYNEQFF	TGTGCCAGCAGCTTGAGCGGGGGTTACAATGAGCAGTTCTTC	NA	TRBJ2-1	TRBD2	TRBV11-2
CASSKAPGQGHEQYF	TGTGCCAGCAGCAAAGCTCCGGGACAGGGGCACGAGCAGTACTTC	NA	TRBJ2-7	TRBD1	TRBV11-3
CASYDRASNQPQHF	TGTGCCAGCTACGACAGGGCTAGCAATCAGCCCCAGCATTTT	NA	TRBJ1-5	TRBD1	TRBV6-1
CAMRPGTSGGGETQYF	TGTGCCATGCGCCCCGGGACTAGCGGGGGGGGAGAGACCCAGTACTTC	NA	TRBJ2-5	TRBD2	TRBV10-3
CASSQDVSGTYSNQPQHF	TGTGCCAGCAGCCAAGATGTCTCGGGGACTTATAGCAATCAGCCCCAGCATTTT	NA	TRBJ1-5	NA	TRBV14